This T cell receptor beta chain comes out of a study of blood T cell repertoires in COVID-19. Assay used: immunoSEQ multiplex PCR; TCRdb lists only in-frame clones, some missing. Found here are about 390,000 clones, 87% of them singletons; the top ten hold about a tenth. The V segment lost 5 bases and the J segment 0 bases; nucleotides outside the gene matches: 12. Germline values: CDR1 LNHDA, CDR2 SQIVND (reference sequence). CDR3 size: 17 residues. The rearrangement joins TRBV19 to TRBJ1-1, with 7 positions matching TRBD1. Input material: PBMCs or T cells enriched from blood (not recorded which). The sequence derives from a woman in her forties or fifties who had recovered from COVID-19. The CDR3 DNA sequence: TGTGCCAGTAGTGGTCACCGGGACAGAGAATTGAACACTGAAGCTTTCTTT. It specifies CASSGHRDRELNTEAFF.